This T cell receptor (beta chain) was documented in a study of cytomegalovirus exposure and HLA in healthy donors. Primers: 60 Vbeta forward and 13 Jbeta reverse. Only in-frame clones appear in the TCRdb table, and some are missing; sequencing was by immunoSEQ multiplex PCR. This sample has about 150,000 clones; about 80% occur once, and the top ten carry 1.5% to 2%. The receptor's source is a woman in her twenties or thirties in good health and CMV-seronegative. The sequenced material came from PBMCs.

The CDR3 loop is CASSLDRGTEAFF. The CDR3 DNA is TGTGCCAGCAGTTTGGACAGGGGTACTGAAGCTTTCTTT. The rearrangement uses TRBV6-5 and TRBJ1-1, with 9 nucleotides matching TRBD1. Germline loops: CDR1 MNHEY, CDR2 SVGAGI. The CDR3 covers 13 residues. V lost 4 bases, J lost 5 bases, and 2 bases stayed unmatched.